Listed below are T cell receptor beta chains from one sample, sequenced in a study of identical twins. From the 5' RACE reads, TCRdb called clonotypes with MiXCR, one entry per CDR3 protein. The table has some 560,000 distinct CDR3 sequences, around a tenth seen once. The same specimen was also included in a second study, on yellow fever vaccine responses in identical twins.

The sequenced sample was PBMCs. The receptors derive from a woman aged 18-29 years in good health. CDR3s include the opening cysteine and the closing phenylalanine or tryptophan. Fields, in order: V gene, D gene, clone size, J gene, CDR3 protein, CDR3 DNA. The D gene is left open where the match is weak. Clone size, where shown, is once, few, many, or a class for clones that have expanded.

V: TRBV5-5
D: .
size: .
J: TRBJ2-5
CDR3: CASSTAHLKETQYF
DNA: TGTGCCAGCAGCACTGCCCACTTGAAAGAGACCCAGTACTTC

V: TRBV14
D: .
size: .
J: TRBJ2-4
CDR3: CASSPGLNIQYF
DNA: TGTGCCAGCAGCCCTGGGCTCAACATTCAGTACTTC

V: TRBV2
D: TRBD1
size: few
J: TRBJ2-7
CDR3: CANRDRGPEQYF
DNA: TGTGCCAACCGGGACAGGGGGCCCGAGCAGTACTTC

V: TRBV30
D: .
size: many
J: TRBJ1-1
CDR3: CAWTGDTLNTEAFF
DNA: TGTGCCTGGACCGGGGACACTCTGAACACTGAAGCTTTCTTT

V: TRBV27
D: .
size: .
J: TRBJ2-3
CDR3: CASSLIPGTDTQYF
DNA: TGTGCCAGCAGTTTAATCCCGGGCACAGATACGCAGTATTTT

V: TRBV3-1
D: .
size: few
J: TRBJ2-2
CDR3: CASSQEMIGAGELFF
DNA: TGTGCCAGCAGCCAAGAAATGATAGGTGCCGGGGAGCTGTTTTTT

V: TRBV18
D: .
size: many
J: TRBJ1-5
CDR3: CASSPEGGNNQPQHF
DNA: TGTGCCAGCTCACCAGAAGGGGGTAATAATCAGCCCCAGCATTTT

V: TRBV20-1
D: TRBD1
size: once
J: TRBJ2-7
CDR3: CCARDSGQGSYEQYF
DNA: TGCTGTGCTAGAGATTCGGGACAGGGAAGTTACGAGCAGTACTTC

V: TRBV29-1
D: .
size: many
J: TRBJ2-2
CDR3: CSVDTTNTGELFF
DNA: TGCAGCGTTGACACGACGAACACCGGGGAGCTGTTTTTT

V: TRBV12-3/TRBV12-4
D: TRBD2
size: many
J: TRBJ2-1
CDR3: CASSLSRGGRHNEQFF
DNA: TGTGCCAGCAGTTTATCTCGCGGGGGGCGCCACAATGAGCAGTTCTTC

V: TRBV20-1
D: .
size: many
J: TRBJ2-5
CDR3: CSADGANLQETQYF
DNA: TGCAGTGCCGACGGGGCTAATCTCCAAGAGACCCAGTACTTC

V: TRBV25-1
D: .
size: many
J: TRBJ1-3
CDR3: CASSEWVAASGNTIYF
DNA: TGTGCCAGCAGTGAATGGGTTGCGGCTTCTGGAAACACCATATATTTT

V: TRBV7-2
D: TRBD1
size: many
J: TRBJ1-1
CDR3: CASSFSGTGNTEAFF
DNA: TGTGCCAGCAGCTTCTCCGGGACAGGGAACACTGAAGCTTTCTTT

V: TRBV7-9
D: TRBD2
size: medium-sized
J: TRBJ2-2
CDR3: CASSSLAGGRSGELFF
DNA: TGTGCCAGCAGCTCTTTAGCGGGGGGCCGGTCCGGGGAGCTGTTTTTT

V: TRBV15
D: TRBD2
size: .
J: TRBJ2-2
CDR3: CATSQKLAGGLLFTGELFF
DNA: TGTGCCACCAGCCAAAAACTAGCGGGAGGTCTTCTTTTCACCGGGGAGCTGTTTTTT

V: TRBV5-1
D: .
size: .
J: TRBJ2-1
CDR3: CASSRHNEQFF
DNA: TGCGCCAGCAGTCGACACAATGAGCAGTTCTTC

V: TRBV10-3
D: .
size: many
J: TRBJ2-3
CDR3: CAISEFAGSPGDTQYF
DNA: TGTGCCATCAGTGAGTTTGCAGGGTCCCCAGGGGATACGCAGTATTTT

V: TRBV12-3/TRBV12-4
D: .
size: .
J: TRBJ2-5
CDR3: CASSSLTLAPRETQYF
DNA: TGTGCCAGCAGCTCCCTGACACTAGCCCCCAGGGAGACCCAGTACTTC

V: TRBV5-1
D: TRBD2
size: few
J: TRBJ2-7
CDR3: CASSPASGDFTYEQYF
DNA: TGCGCCAGCTCCCCCGCTAGCGGGGATTTTACCTACGAGCAGTACTTC

V: TRBV6-1
D: TRBD1
size: .
J: TRBJ2-7
CDR3: CASNEGQPKLYEQYF
DNA: TGTGCCAGCAACGAGGGACAGCCAAAACTTTACGAGCAGTACTTC

V: TRBV20-1
D: TRBD1
size: many
J: TRBJ1-1
CDR3: CSARKRGRNTEAFF
DNA: TGCAGTGCTAGGAAAAGGGGGCGAAACACTGAAGCTTTCTTT

V: TRBV20-1
D: TRBD2
size: few
J: TRBJ2-3
CDR3: CSAITTSGSTDTQYF
DNA: TGCAGTGCCATCACGACTAGCGGGAGCACAGATACGCAGTATTTT

V: TRBV24-1
D: TRBD1
size: .
J: TRBJ2-1
CDR3: CATSDFYRGKYNEQFF
DNA: TGTGCCACCAGTGATTTTTACAGGGGTAAATACAATGAGCAGTTCTTC

V: TRBV5-1
D: .
size: .
J: TRBJ2-7
CDR3: CASSLELGVSYEQYF
DNA: TGCGCCAGCAGCTTGGAGTTGGGGGTGTCCTACGAGCAGTACTTC

V: TRBV29-1
D: .
size: few
J: TRBJ1-1
CDR3: CSVEGRRNTEAFF
DNA: TGCAGCGTTGAAGGCAGGCGGAACACTGAAGCTTTCTTT

V: TRBV5-1
D: TRBD1
size: many
J: TRBJ2-7
CDR3: CASSLSGTGGHEQYF
DNA: TGCGCCAGCAGCTTATCCGGGACAGGGGGCCACGAGCAGTACTTC

V: TRBV7-2
D: .
size: many
J: TRBJ1-6
CDR3: CASSLGARVSDSPLHF
DNA: TGTGCCAGCAGCTTAGGCGCTCGGGTTTCGGATTCACCCCTCCACTTT

V: TRBV7-9
D: .
size: many
J: TRBJ1-4
CDR3: CASSFAGMPEKLFF
DNA: TGTGCCAGCAGCTTCGCAGGGATGCCCGAAAAACTGTTTTTT

V: TRBV4-1
D: .
size: many
J: TRBJ2-7
CDR3: CASSQDLQALSYEQYF
DNA: TGCGCCAGCAGCCAAGATCTGCAAGCGCTATCCTACGAGCAGTACTTC

V: TRBV10-3
D: .
size: many
J: TRBJ2-2
CDR3: CAISLPPGELFF
DNA: TGTGCCATCAGCCTCCCCCCCGGGGAGCTGTTTTTT

V: TRBV19
D: .
size: .
J: TRBJ1-1
CDR3: CASSIRGAEAFF
DNA: TGTGCCAGTAGTATCAGGGGTGCTGAAGCTTTCTTT

V: TRBV7-9
D: .
size: few
J: TRBJ1-1
CDR3: CASSLERKAFF
DNA: TGTGCCAGCAGCTTAGAAAGGAAAGCTTTCTTT

V: TRBV27
D: .
size: few
J: TRBJ2-1
CDR3: CASSRGLRGMDEQFF
DNA: TGTGCCAGCAGTCGGGGCTTGCGGGGTATGGATGAGCAGTTCTTC

V: TRBV30
D: .
size: few
J: TRBJ2-2
CDR3: CAWSATGELFF
DNA: TGTGCCTGGAGTGCCACCGGGGAGCTGTTTTTT

V: TRBV11-2
D: TRBD2
size: .
J: TRBJ2-7
CDR3: CASSFRGTSGGAEGGYEQYF
DNA: TGTGCCAGCAGCTTCCGCGGGACTAGCGGGGGGGCAGAAGGGGGCTACGAGCAGTACTTC

V: TRBV6-6
D: TRBD1
size: many
J: TRBJ2-2
CDR3: CASSPLRQGDTGELFF
DNA: TGTGCCAGCAGCCCCCTCCGACAGGGTGACACCGGGGAGCTGTTTTTT

V: TRBV2
D: .
size: .
J: TRBJ2-5
CDR3: CASTSPPTQYF
DNA: TGTGCCAGCACCTCCCCACCGACCCAGTACTTC

V: TRBV6-5
D: .
size: once
J: TRBJ1-5
CDR3: CASSYRVQGSNQPQHF
DNA: TGTGCCAGCAGTTACAGGGTTCAGGGAAGCAATCAGCCCCAGCATTTT

V: TRBV5-1
D: TRBD2
size: few
J: TRBJ2-3
CDR3: CASSSFQREGRDTQYF
DNA: TGCGCCAGCAGCTCCTTCCAGCGGGAGGGAAGGGATACGCAGTATTTT

V: TRBV12-3/TRBV12-4
D: TRBD1
size: many
J: TRBJ1-2
CDR3: CASSQGQVFGYTF
DNA: TGTGCCAGCAGCCAAGGACAGGTCTTTGGCTACACCTTC

V: TRBV9
D: .
size: .
J: TRBJ2-1
CDR3: CASSAINEQFF
DNA: TGTGCCAGCAGCGCAATCAATGAGCAGTTCTTC

V: TRBV20-1
D: .
size: many
J: TRBJ2-1
CDR3: CSARDMAGAESYNEQFF
DNA: TGCAGTGCTAGAGATATGGCAGGGGCGGAATCCTACAATGAGCAGTTCTTC

V: TRBV20-1
D: TRBD2
size: .
J: TRBJ2-7
CDR3: CSARDFERGYSYEQYF
DNA: TGCAGTGCTAGAGATTTCGAGCGGGGTTACTCCTACGAGCAGTACTTC

V: TRBV12-3/TRBV12-4
D: TRBD1
size: many
J: TRBJ2-5
CDR3: CASSLGRGLEGETQYF
DNA: TGTGCCAGCAGTTTGGGCAGGGGGCTAGAAGGGGAGACCCAGTACTTC

V: TRBV4-3
D: .
size: many
J: TRBJ2-3
CDR3: CASSQDSLAVDTQYF
DNA: TGCGCCAGCAGCCAAGACAGCCTAGCTGTGGATACGCAGTATTTT

V: TRBV5-1
D: TRBD1
size: .
J: TRBJ2-7
CDR3: CASSLSKDRVIYEQYF
DNA: TGCGCCAGCAGCTTATCAAAGGACAGGGTAATCTACGAGCAGTACTTC

V: TRBV20-1
D: TRBD2
size: few
J: TRBJ2-1
CDR3: CSGLGERGFYNEQFF
DNA: TGCAGTGGTCTGGGGGAGCGGGGGTTCTACAATGAGCAGTTCTTC

V: TRBV28
D: TRBD1
size: few
J: TRBJ2-5
CDR3: CASSQMDRAQETQYF
DNA: TGTGCCAGCAGCCAGATGGACAGGGCCCAAGAGACCCAGTACTTC

V: TRBV4-3
D: .
size: .
J: TRBJ2-2
CDR3: CASSRTAGQNTGELFF
DNA: TGCGCCAGCAGCCGAACCGCCGGACAGAACACCGGGGAGCTGTTTTTT

V: TRBV29-1
D: .
size: .
J: TRBJ1-2
CDR3: CSVEDYLGYGYTF
DNA: TGCAGCGTTGAAGATTATCTGGGCTATGGCTACACCTTC

V: TRBV6-1
D: .
size: .
J: TRBJ2-7
CDR3: CASSARDGLAEQYF
DNA: TGTGCCAGCAGTGCCCGGGACGGCCTAGCCGAGCAGTACTTC

V: TRBV10-3
D: .
size: .
J: TRBJ2-1
CDR3: CAISEVSNEQFF
DNA: TGTGCCATCAGTGAAGTAAGCAATGAGCAGTTCTTC

V: TRBV27
D: .
size: .
J: TRBJ2-7
CDR3: CASSLSGVNSYEQYF
DNA: TGTGCCAGCAGTTTATCGGGCGTAAACTCCTACGAGCAGTACTTC